The next 27 T cell receptor beta chains were all read from a single sample in a study of blood T cell repertoires in COVID-19. The table came from immunoSEQ multiplex PCR; TCRdb's copy has only in-frame clones and leaves some out. The sample lists about 59,000 clones; approximately 79% were seen once. Sequenced input: peripheral blood. The receptor set was obtained from a man aged 60 to 75 with acute or convalescent COVID-19.

J is TRBJ2-7 and V is TRBV5-1, with D perhaps TRBD1 (6 bases). Per the germline V gene, CDR1 is SGHRS and CDR2 is YFSETQ. Deletions cut 0 bases from V and 2 bases from J, with 9 bases between. The CDR3 covers 14 residues. CDR3 residues: CASSLAGQTYEQYF. CDR3 in DNA: TGCGCCAGCAGCTTGGCCGGACAGACCTACGAGCAGTACTTC.

This chain connects TRBV6-5 to TRBJ1-5, with 7 positions matching TRBD1. The trim removed 6 bases at V and 1 base at J, leaving 6 bases unmatched. The CDR3 is made up of 15 amino acids. Germline V lookup: CDR1 MNHEY, CDR2 SVGAGI. The CDR3 region is CASRLTGLSNQPQHF. CDR3 coding DNA: TGTGCCAGCAGGCTGACAGGGCTGAGCAATCAGCCCCAGCATTTT.

The gene calls are TRBV12-5 and TRBJ2-7; 7 bases agree with TRBD1. V lost 6 bases to trimming and J lost 2 bases; unmatched junction nucleotides: 10. This CDR3 comprises 15 residues. In germline, CDR1 is LGHNT, CDR2 FRNRAP. CDR3 region: CASGPRRQGPYEQYF. The CDR3 DNA follows: TGTGCTAGTGGCCCCCGTCGACAGGGCCCCTACGAGCAGTACTTC.

The genes are TRBV6-5 and TRBJ2-2; a possible D gene is TRBD1 (6 bases). This CDR3 has 13 amino acids. V dropped 8 bases and J dropped 4 bases, with 11 bases sitting between them. Germline V gene data show CDR1 as MNHEY and CDR2 as SVGAGI. The CDR3 region is CASSRDTTGELFF. In nucleotides, the CDR3 is TGTGCCAGCTCCCGGGACACCACCGGGGAGCTGTTTTTT.

This clone was seen only a few times. CDR3 in DNA: TGTGCCAGCAGCGTAGGGGCAGGGGGTCAGCCCCAGCATTTT. Its translation is CASSVGAGGQPQHF. The chain is built from TRBV9 and TRBJ1-5; TRBD1 matches 7 bases. The CDR3 loop spans 14 amino acids. Trimming cost V 0 bases and J 6 bases; bases outside gene matches: 3. The germline gives CDR1 SGDLS, CDR2 YYNGEE.

J is TRBJ2-5 and V is TRBV4-1; maybe TRBD2 (5 bases). CDR1 is MGHRA and CDR2 is YSYEKL in the germline V gene. The CDR3 runs 14 residues. Trimming stripped 3 bases from V and 3 bases from J, with 11 bases between. In DNA form, the CDR3 reads TGCGCCAGCAGCCAGGGAGTGCGGGAAGAGACCCAGTACTTC. The encoded protein is CASSQGVREETQYF.

The chain has TRBV19 and TRBJ1-5; TRBD1 might be the D (6 bases). In germline, CDR1 is LNHDA, CDR2 SQIVND (reference sequence). The V end lost 1 base, the J end lost 7 bases, and 14 bases lay between the germline ends. The CDR3 has 15 residues. This CDR3 is CASSIGRFDRQPQHF. For the CDR3, the DNA is TGTGCCAGTAGTATAGGTCGGTTTGACAGGCAGCCCCAGCATTTT.

V usage is TRBV6-5 and J usage is TRBJ2-1, with D unresolved. The CDR3 sequence is 13 residues long. Germline assignment: CDR1 MNHEY and CDR2 SVGAGI. V was cut by 0 bases and J by 4 bases, with 4 bases left in between. The CDR3 DNA reads TGTGCCAGCAGTTACTCTCGGTACAATGAGCAGTTCTTC. Translation: CASSYSRYNEQFF.

This clone was detected only a few times. The chain has TRBV28 and TRBJ1-2; 8 nucleotides line up with TRBD1. The CDR3 is 16 residues long. The V and J ends lost 4 bases and 2 bases, in that order; junction bases with no gene match: 9. CDR1 and CDR2 (germline): MDHEN, SYDVKM. The CDR3 loop is CASSSYAGTGNYGYTF. CDR3 nucleotides: TGTGCCAGCAGTTCGTATGCCGGGACAGGCAACTATGGCTACACCTTC.

This chain joins TRBV30 and TRBJ2-1; the match to TRBD2 covers 9 bases. In germline, CDR1 is GTSNPN, CDR2 SVGIG (reference sequence). The V and J ends lost 3 bases and 6 bases, in that order; junction bases with no gene match: 9. The CDR3 covers 15 residues. The CDR3 DNA sequence: TGTGCCTGGAGCTGGCGGGAGGGCCCCGGCAATGAGCAGTTCTTC. It yields the protein CAWSWREGPGNEQFF.

CDR3 sequence: CASSGGPEANEKLFF. CDR3 coding DNA: TGTGCCAGCAGCGGAGGGCCAGAAGCTAATGAAAAACTGTTTTTT. The rearrangement uses TRBV5-4 and TRBJ1-4; D is ambiguous. CDR3 length: 15 amino acids. Germline V CDR1 and CDR2: SGHNT, YYREEE (reference sequence). V was shortened by 4 bases and J by 3 bases, with 13 bases between the two germline ends.

The chain joins TRBV2 to TRBJ1-3; D ambiguous. The CDR3 covers 15 residues. Trimming left V 4 bases short and J 2 bases short, with 12 bases between. Germline V gives CDR1 SNHLY, CDR2 FYNNEI. The CDR3 reads CASSGTGQPGNTIYF. CDR3 DNA: TGTGCCAGCAGTGGCACTGGGCAGCCTGGAAACACCATATATTTT.

This rearrangement joins TRBV4-1 to TRBJ1-5; D is undetermined. V was trimmed by 0 bases and J by 11 bases, leaving 17 bases between them. CDR1 and CDR2 from the germline V gene are MGHRA and YSYEKL. The CDR3 is 15 residues long. The CDR3 nucleotides read TGCGCCAGCAGCCAAGAGGGAAAGGGTCGCGGGGCCCAGCATTTT. It encodes CASSQEGKGRGAQHF.

The chain has TRBV7-9 and TRBJ2-3; D might be TRBD1 (5 bases). V gave up 1 base and J gave up 2 bases, with 13 bases separating them. CDR1 is SEHNR, CDR2 FQNEAQ, per germline (reference sequence). The CDR3 is made up of 16 amino acids. This chain's CDR3 is CASSLDLGRDTDTQYF. CDR3 bases: TGTGCCAGCAGCTTAGATTTGGGCAGGGACACAGATACGCAGTATTTT.

This sequence joins TRBV3-1 (or the pseudogene TRBV3-2) and TRBJ1-5; TRBD1 matches 8 bases. V lost 4 bases to trimming and J lost 7 bases; unmatched junction nucleotides: 6. CDR3 length equals 14 residues. CDR1 LGHDT and CDR2 YNNKEL come from the germline V gene (reference sequence). The CDR3 is CASSLGQGEQPQHF. For the CDR3, the DNA is TGTGCCAGCAGCCTTGGACAGGGAGAACAGCCCCAGCATTTT.

The rearrangement links TRBV15 to TRBJ2-5; 12 bases are shared with TRBD2. In germline, CDR1 is LNHNV, CDR2 YYDKDF (reference sequence). This CDR3 spans 15 amino acids. V lost 5 bases to trimming and J lost 5 bases; unmatched junction nucleotides: 6. CDR3 sequence: CATSGLAGGPETQYF. The CDR3 DNA reads as TGTGCCACCAGCGGCCTAGCGGGAGGGCCTGAGACCCAGTACTTC.

J is TRBJ1-2 and V is TRBV28; the D gene is possibly TRBD1 (6 bases). The CDR3 has 13 residues. V gave up 4 bases and J gave up 4 bases, with 10 bases separating them. The germline CDR1 and CDR2 sequences are MDHEN and SYDVKM. CDR3 loop: CASSSTGSYGYTF. As DNA, the CDR3 is TGTGCCAGCAGTTCCACAGGGAGCTATGGCTACACCTTC.

This chain uses TRBV29-1 with TRBJ1-1, with TRBD1 matching 9 bases. V was pared by 1 base and J by 11 bases, with 20 bases of the junction left unmatched. The length of the CDR3 is 17 residues. Germline V CDR1 and CDR2: SQVTM, ANQGSEA. The CDR3 here is CSVEGGQDRTGALSAFF. The CDR3, as DNA: TGCAGCGTTGAAGGGGGACAAGATAGGACAGGGGCTCTGAGCGCTTTCTTT.

This chain connects TRBV4-3 to TRBJ1-2; TRBD1 agrees at 7 bases. Germline lookup yields CDR1 LGHNA and CDR2 YSLEER. J gave up 5 bases and V 0 bases, and 6 bases lay outside the gene matches. The length of the CDR3 is 15 residues. The CDR3 bases are TGCGCCAGCAGCCAAGATCCCCAGGGGGTTTATGGCTACACCTTC. It encodes CASSQDPQGVYGYTF.

The genes are TRBV2 and TRBJ2-7, with 12 nucleotides matching TRBD2. The CDR3 has 15 amino acids. Trimming took 7 bases from V and 4 from J; bases not matched to a gene: 8. The germline gives CDR1 SNHLY, CDR2 FYNNEI. CDR3: CASNLEGTSGYEQYF. The CDR3 DNA follows: TGTGCCAGCAATTTGGAGGGGACTAGCGGGTACGAGCAGTACTTC.

This clone has more than one count but fewer than ten. The CDR3 coding sequence is TGTGCCAGCAGCAACTCCGGGACAGTTAACATGAACACTGAAGCTTTCTTT. Translating it yields CASSNSGTVNMNTEAFF. The chain couples TRBV28 to TRBJ1-1; 7 nucleotides agree with TRBD1. V lost 6 bases and J lost 0; bases outside the gene matches: 13. Looked up from germline, CDR1 is MDHEN and CDR2 is SYDVKM. The CDR3 totals 17 residues.

The chain uses TRBV27 and TRBJ1-2; TRBD1 might be the D (5 bases). The length of the CDR3 is 17 residues. V was clipped by 5 bases and J by 8 bases, with 27 bases between them. Germline CDR1 reads MNHEY; CDR2 reads SMNVEV (reference sequence). CDR3 nucleotide sequence: TGTGCCAGCAGTCCGTACCCTTCTGGGGGGGGTACGGAAGGCTACACCTTC. Amino acid sequence: CASSPYPSGGGTEGYTF.

The rearrangement uses TRBV6-6 and TRBJ2-5, with D possibly TRBD2 on 5 matching bases. Trimming removed 5 bases from V and 7 bases from J, with 26 bases in between. This CDR3 is 17 amino acids long. Germline CDR1 is MNHNY and CDR2 is SVGAGI (reference sequence). CDR3 DNA sequence: TGTGCCAGCAGTCCCTTCTCTCTTTTAGGACTCCTTGTGACCCAGTACTTC. Protein: CASSPFSLLGLLVTQYF.

The chain recombines TRBV18 with TRBJ1-6; TRBD1 might be the D (5 bases). V gave up 4 bases and J gave up 3 bases, with 13 bases separating them. The CDR3 covers 16 residues. The germline V gene encodes CDR1 KGHSH and CDR2 LQKENI. The CDR3 sequence is CASSRTSDSYNSPLHF. DNA of the CDR3: TGTGCCAGCTCACGGACCTCCGACAGCTATAATTCACCCCTCCACTTT.

V usage is TRBV19 and J usage is TRBJ1-6, with D uncertain. With 3 bases removed from V and 8 bases from J, the gap between germline ends came to 11 bases. The germline V gene has CDR1 LNHDA and CDR2 SQIVND (reference sequence). The CDR3 contains 14 residues. The CDR3 reads CASSILIRDSPLHF. DNA of the CDR3: TGTGCCAGTAGTATTTTGATTCGGGATTCACCCCTCCACTTT.

This clone was recorded only once. The chain carries TRBV4-2 and TRBJ2-1, with no clear D. The CDR3 is 14 residues long. V shed 0 bases and J shed 7 bases, with 10 bases lying between them. CDR1 and CDR2 (germline): LGHNA, YNFKEQ. For the CDR3, the DNA is TGTGCCAGCAGCCAAGATGGCATCTTGAATGAGCAGTTCTTC. It yields the protein CASSQDGILNEQFF.

CDR3 DNA: TGTGCCAGCAGCCAACTACTCTCTGTCGAAGCTTTCTTT. The encoded protein is CASSQLLSVEAFF. The chain links TRBV3-1 (or the pseudogene TRBV3-2) to TRBJ1-1; D ambiguous. The CDR3 sequence is 13 residues long. Deletions cut 2 bases from V and 8 bases from J, with 12 bases between. The V gene's germline CDR1 is LGHDT and CDR2 YNNKEL (reference sequence).